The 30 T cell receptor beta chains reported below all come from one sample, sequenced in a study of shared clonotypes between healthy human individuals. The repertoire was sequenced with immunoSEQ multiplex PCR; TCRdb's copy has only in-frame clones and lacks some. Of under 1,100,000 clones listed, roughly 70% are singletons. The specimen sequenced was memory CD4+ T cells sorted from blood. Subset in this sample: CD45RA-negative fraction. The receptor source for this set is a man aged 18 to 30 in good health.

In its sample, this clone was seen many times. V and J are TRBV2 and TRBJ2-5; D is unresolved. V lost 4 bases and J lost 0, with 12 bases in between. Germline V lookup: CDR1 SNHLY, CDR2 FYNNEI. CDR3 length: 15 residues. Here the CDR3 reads CASSGSAGYQETQYF. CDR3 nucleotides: TGTGCCAGCAGTGGATCGGCCGGTTACCAAGAGACCCAGTACTTC.

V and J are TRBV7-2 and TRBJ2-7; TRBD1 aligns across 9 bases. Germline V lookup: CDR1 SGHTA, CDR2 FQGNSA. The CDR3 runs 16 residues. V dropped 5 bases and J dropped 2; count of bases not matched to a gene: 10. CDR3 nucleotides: TGTGCCAGCAGCCCGAACCAACAGGGGGCCGCCTACGAGCAGTACTTC. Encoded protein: CASSPNQQGAAYEQYF.

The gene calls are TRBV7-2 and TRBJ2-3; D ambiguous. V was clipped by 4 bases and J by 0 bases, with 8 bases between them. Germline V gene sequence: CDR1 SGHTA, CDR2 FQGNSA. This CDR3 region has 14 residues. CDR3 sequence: CASSSPPSTDTQYF. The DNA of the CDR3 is TGTGCCAGCAGCTCCCCCCCAAGCACAGATACGCAGTATTTT.

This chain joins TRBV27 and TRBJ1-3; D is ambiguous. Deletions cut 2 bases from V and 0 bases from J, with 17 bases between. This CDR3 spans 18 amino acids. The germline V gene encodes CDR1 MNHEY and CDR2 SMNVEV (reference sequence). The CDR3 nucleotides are TGTGCCAGCAGTTTAGGCGGTCCCGGTAGATCCTCTGGAAACACCATATATTTT. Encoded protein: CASSLGGPGRSSGNTIYF.

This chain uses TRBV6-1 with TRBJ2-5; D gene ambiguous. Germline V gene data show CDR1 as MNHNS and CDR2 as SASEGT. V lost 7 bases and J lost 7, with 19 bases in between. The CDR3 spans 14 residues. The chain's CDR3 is CASIPPGTSTTQYF. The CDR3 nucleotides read TGTGCCAGCATACCACCAGGTACCTCCACGACCCAGTACTTC.

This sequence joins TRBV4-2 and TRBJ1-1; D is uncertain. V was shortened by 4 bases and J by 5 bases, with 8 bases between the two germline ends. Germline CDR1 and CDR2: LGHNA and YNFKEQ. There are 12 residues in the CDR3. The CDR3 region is CASSRDTTEAFF. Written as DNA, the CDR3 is TGTGCCAGCAGCCGTGACACGACTGAAGCTTTCTTT.

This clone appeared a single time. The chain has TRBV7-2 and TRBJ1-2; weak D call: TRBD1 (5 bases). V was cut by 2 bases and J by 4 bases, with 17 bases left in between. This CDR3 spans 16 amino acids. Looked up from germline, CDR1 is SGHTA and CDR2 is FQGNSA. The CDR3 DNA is TGTGCCAGCAGCTTAATGGGGCAGGTGAGGAGCTATGGCTACACCTTC. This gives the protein CASSLMGQVRSYGYTF.

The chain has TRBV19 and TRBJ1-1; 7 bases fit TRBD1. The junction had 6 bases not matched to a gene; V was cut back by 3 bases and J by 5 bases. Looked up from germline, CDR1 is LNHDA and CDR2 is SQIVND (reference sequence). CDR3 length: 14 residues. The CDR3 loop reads CASSIAARGTEAFF. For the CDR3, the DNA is TGTGCCAGTAGTATTGCGGCCAGGGGGACTGAAGCTTTCTTT.

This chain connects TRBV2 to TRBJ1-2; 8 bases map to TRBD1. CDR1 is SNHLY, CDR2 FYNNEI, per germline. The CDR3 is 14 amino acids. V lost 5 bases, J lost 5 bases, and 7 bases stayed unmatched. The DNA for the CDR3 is TGTGCCAGCAGTTCGGACAGGGCGACTTATGGCTACACCTTC. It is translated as CASSSDRATYGYTF.

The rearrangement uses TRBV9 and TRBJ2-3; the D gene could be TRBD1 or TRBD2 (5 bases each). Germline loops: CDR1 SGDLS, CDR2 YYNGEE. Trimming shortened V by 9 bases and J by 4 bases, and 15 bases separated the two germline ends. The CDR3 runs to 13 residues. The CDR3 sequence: CATARDLSDTQYF. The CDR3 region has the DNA TGTGCCACCGCGAGGGACCTTTCAGATACGCAGTATTTT.

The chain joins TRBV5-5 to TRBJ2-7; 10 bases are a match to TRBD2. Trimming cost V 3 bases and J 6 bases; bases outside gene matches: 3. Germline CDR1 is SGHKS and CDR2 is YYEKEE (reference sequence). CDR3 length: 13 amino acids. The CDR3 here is CASSWIAGGEQYF. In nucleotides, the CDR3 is TGTGCCAGCAGCTGGATAGCGGGAGGCGAGCAGTACTTC. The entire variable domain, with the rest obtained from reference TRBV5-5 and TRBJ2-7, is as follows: DAGVTQSPTHLIKTRGQQVTLRCSPISGHKSVSWYQQVLGQGPQFIFQYYEKEERGRGNFPDRFSARQFPNYSSELNVNALLLGDSALYLCASSWIAGGEQYFGPGTRLTVT.

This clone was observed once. The CDR3 sequence is CASIKGTSGTYEQYF. The CDR3 bases are TGTGCCAGCATCAAAGGGACTAGCGGGACATACGAGCAGTACTTC. The chain combines TRBV11-2 with TRBJ2-7; 13 bases align to TRBD2. Germline CDR1 SGHAT, CDR2 FQNNGV. Trimming removed 7 bases from V and 4 bases from J; junction bases left unmatched: 7. This CDR3 comprises 15 residues.

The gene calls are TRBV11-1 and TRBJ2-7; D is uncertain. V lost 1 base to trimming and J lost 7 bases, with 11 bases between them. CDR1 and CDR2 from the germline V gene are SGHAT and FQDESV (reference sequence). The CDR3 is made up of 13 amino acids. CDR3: CASSLVGSGEQYF. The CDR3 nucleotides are TGTGCCAGCAGCTTAGTCGGCTCTGGGGAGCAGTACTTC.

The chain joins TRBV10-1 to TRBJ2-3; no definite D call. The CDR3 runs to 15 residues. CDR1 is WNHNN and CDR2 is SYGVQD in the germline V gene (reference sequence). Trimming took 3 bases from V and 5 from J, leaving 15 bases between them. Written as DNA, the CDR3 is TGCGCCAGCAGTGATAGCAACCTTTGGAAAGATACGCAGTATTTT. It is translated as CASSDSNLWKDTQYF.

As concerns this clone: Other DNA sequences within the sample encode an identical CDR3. The CDR3 coding sequence is TGTGCCAGCAGCGCCTCGGGGAACAATGAGCAGTTCTTC. It translates to CASSASGNNEQFF. The genes are TRBV6-1 and TRBJ2-1; a possible D gene is TRBD2 (5 bases). The CDR3 loop spans 13 amino acids. The ends were cut back, 6 bases at V and 5 bases at J, with 11 bases in the middle. Germline V CDR1 and CDR2: MNHNS, SASEGT.

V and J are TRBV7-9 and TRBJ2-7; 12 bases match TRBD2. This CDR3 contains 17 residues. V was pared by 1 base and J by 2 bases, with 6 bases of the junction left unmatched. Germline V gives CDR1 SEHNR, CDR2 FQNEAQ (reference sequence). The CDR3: CASSLGGLAGKTYEQYF. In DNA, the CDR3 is TGTGCCAGCAGCTTAGGCGGACTAGCGGGGAAAACCTACGAGCAGTACTTC.

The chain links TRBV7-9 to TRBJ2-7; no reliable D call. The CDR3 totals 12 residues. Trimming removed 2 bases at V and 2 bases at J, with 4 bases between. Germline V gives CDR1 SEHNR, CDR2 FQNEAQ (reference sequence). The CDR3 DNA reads TGTGCCAGCAGCTTACATGCCTACGAGCAGTACTTC. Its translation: CASSLHAYEQYF.

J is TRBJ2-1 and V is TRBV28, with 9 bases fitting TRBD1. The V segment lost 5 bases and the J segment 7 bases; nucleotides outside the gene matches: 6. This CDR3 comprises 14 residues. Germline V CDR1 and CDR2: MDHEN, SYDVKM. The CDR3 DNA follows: TGTGCCAGCAGTCGACCGGGACAGGGTAATGAGCAGTTCTTC. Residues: CASSRPGQGNEQFF.

CDR3 sequence reads: CASSDSRLAGEGAKNIQYF. CDR3 DNA sequence: TGTGCCAGCAGTGACTCGAGGCTAGCGGGAGAGGGAGCCAAAAACATTCAGTACTTC. The chain carries TRBV6-4 and TRBJ2-4; TRBD2 agrees at 10 bases. The CDR3 runs 19 residues. From germline, CDR1 is MRHNA and CDR2 SNTAGT. V shed 0 bases and J 0 bases; nucleotides not matched to a gene: 8.

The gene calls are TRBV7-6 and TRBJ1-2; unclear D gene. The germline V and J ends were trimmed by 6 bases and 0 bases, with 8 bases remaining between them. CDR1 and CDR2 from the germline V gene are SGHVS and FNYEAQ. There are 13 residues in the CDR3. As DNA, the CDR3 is TGTGCCAGCAGTGACGGATCTAACTATGGCTACACCTTC. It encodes CASSDGSNYGYTF.

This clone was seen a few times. In nucleotides, the CDR3 is TGTGCCAGCAGCGGGCGGGGGACAGGGAGCACCGGGGAGCTGTTTTTT. As protein: CASSGRGTGSTGELFF. The V gene is TRBV9, the J gene TRBJ2-2; 9 nucleotides agree with TRBD1. This CDR3 has 16 amino acids. The germline V gene encodes CDR1 SGDLS and CDR2 YYNGEE. After removal of 3 bases from V and 4 bases from J, the junction contained 7 bases not matched to a gene.

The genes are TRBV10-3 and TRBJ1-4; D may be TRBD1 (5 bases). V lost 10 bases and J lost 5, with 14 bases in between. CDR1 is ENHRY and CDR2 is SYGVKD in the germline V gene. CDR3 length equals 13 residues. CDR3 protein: CATLGQENEKLFF. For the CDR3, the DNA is TGTGCCACCCTGGGGCAGGAAAATGAAAAACTGTTTTTT.

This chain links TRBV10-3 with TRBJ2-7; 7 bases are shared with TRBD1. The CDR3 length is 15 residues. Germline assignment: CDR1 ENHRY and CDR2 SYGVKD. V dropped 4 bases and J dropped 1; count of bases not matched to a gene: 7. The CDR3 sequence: CAISVGSRGSYEQYF. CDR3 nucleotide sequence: TGTGCCATCAGTGTGGGTAGCAGGGGGTCCTACGAGCAGTACTTC.

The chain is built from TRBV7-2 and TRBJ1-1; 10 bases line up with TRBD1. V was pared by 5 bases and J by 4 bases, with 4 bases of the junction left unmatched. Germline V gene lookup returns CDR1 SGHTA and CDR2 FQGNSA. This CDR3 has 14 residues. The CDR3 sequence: CASSPWTGGTEAFF. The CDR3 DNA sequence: TGTGCCAGCAGCCCGTGGACAGGGGGCACTGAAGCTTTCTTT.

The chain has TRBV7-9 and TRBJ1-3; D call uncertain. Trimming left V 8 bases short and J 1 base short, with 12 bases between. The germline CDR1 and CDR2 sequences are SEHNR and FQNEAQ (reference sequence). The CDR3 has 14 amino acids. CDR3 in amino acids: CASGTGTSGNTIYF. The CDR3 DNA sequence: TGTGCCAGCGGTACGGGAACGTCTGGAAACACCATATATTTT.

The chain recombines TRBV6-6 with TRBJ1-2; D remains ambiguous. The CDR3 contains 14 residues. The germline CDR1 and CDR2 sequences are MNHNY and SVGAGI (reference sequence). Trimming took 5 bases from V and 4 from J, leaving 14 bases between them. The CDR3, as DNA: TGTGCCAGCAGTATTCACGAAGGGCGCTATGGCTACACCTTC. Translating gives CASSIHEGRYGYTF.

DNA for the CDR3: TGTGCCTCGTCAGGGTCAGCGAACACCGGGGAGCTGTTTTTT. It yields the protein CASSGSANTGELFF. This chain links TRBV30 with TRBJ2-2; D possibly corresponds to TRBD1 (5 bases). Germline V lookup: CDR1 GTSNPN, CDR2 SVGIG (reference sequence). The CDR3 covers 14 residues. The V and J ends lost 7 bases and 0 bases respectively, with 12 bases between them.

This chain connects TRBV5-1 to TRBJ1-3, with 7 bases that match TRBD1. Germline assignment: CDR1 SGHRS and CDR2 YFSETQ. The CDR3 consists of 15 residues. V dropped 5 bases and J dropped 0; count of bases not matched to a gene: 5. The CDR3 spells CASSEGAYSGNTIYF. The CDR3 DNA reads TGCGCCAGCAGTGAGGGGGCCTACTCTGGAAACACCATATATTTT.

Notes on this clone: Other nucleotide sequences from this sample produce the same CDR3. CDR3 sequence (DNA): TGTGCCTGGAGTGTAGCCTACAATGAGCAGTTCTTC. Encoded protein: CAWSVAYNEQFF. This chain uses TRBV30 with TRBJ2-1; unclear D gene. From germline, CDR1 is GTSNPN and CDR2 SVGIG (reference sequence). The CDR3 is 12 amino acids. Trimming shortened V by 0 bases and J by 2 bases, and 2 bases separated the two germline ends.

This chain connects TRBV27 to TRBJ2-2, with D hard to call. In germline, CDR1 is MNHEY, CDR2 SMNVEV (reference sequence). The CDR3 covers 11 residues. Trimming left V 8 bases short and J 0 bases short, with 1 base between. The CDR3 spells CASPNTGELFF. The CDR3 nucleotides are TGTGCCAGCCCGAACACCGGGGAGCTGTTTTTT.